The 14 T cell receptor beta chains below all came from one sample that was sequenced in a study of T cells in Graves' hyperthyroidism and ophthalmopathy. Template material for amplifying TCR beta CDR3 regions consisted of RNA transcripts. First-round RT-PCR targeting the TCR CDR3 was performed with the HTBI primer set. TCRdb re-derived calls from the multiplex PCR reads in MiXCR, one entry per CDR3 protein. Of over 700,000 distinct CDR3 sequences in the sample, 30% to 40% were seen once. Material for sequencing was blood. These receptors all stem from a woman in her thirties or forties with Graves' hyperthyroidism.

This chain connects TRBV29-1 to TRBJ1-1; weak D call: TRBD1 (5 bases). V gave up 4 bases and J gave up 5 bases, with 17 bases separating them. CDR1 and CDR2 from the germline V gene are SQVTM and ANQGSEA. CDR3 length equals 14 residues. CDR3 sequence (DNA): TGCAGCGTTGCAGGGTTCGAGACACCTACTGAAGCTTTCTTT. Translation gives CSVAGFETPTEAFF.

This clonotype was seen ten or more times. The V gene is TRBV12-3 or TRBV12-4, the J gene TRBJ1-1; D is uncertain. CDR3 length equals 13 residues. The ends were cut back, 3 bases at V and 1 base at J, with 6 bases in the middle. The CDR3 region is CASSFMKNTEAFF. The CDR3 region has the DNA TGTGCCAGCAGTTTCATGAAGAACACTGAAGCTTTCTTT.

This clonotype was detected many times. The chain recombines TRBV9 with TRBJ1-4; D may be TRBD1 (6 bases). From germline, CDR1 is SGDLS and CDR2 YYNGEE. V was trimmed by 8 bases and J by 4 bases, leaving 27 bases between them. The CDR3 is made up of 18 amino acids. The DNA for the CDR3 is TGTGCCAGTCCCTCCCACGGGACACAACATAAACTTAATGAAAAACTGTTTTTT. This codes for CASPSHGTQHKLNEKLFF.

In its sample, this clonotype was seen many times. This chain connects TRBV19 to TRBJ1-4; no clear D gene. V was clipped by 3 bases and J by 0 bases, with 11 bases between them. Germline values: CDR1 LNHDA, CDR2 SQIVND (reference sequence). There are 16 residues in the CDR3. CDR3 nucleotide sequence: TGTGCCAGTAGTATCCCAGGCCGATCAACTAATGAAAAACTGTTTTTT. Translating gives CASSIPGRSTNEKLFF.

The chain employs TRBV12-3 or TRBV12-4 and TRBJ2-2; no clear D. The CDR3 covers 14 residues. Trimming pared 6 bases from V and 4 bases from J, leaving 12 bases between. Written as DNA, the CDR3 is TGTGCCAGCAGGGAACATCCCTTCACCGGGGAGCTGTTTTTT. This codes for CASREHPFTGELFF.

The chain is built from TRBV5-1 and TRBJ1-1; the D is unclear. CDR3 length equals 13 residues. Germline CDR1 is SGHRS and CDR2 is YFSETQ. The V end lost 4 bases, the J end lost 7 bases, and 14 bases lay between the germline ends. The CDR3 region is CASSPGPEVEAFF. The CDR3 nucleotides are TGCGCCAGCAGCCCGGGCCCGGAGGTTGAAGCTTTCTTT. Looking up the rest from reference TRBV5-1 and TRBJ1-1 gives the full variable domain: KAGVTQTPRYLIKTRGQQVTLSCSPISGHRSVSWYQQTPGQGLQFLFEYFSETQRNKGNFPGRFSGRQFSNSRSEMNVSTLELGDSALYLCASSPGPEVEAFFGQGTRLTVV.

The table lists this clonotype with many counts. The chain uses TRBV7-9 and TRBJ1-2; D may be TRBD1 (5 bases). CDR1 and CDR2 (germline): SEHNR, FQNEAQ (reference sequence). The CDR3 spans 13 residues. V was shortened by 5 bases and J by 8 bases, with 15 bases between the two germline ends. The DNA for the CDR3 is TGTGCCAGCAGCCGCTCCGGGACCGGGGGCTACACCTTC. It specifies CASSRSGTGGYTF.

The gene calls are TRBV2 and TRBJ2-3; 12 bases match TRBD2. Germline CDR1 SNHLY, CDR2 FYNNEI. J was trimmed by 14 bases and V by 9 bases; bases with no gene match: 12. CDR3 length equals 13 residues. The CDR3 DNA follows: TGTGCCAGGCTACTAGCGGGAGGACCGGGACCGTATTTT. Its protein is CARLLAGGPGPYF.

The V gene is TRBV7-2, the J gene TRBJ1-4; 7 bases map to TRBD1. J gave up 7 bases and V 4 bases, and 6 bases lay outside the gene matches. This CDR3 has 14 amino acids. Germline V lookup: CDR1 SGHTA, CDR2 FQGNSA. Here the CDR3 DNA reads TGTGCCAGCAGCTCAAGGGGGCAGCTTGAAAAACTGTTTTTT. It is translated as CASSSRGQLEKLFF.

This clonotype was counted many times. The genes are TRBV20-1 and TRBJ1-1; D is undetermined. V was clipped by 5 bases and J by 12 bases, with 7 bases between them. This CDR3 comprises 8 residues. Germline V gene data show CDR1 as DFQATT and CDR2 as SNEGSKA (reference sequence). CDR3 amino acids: CSAGPSFF. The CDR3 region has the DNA TGCAGTGCTGGACCGTCTTTCTTT.

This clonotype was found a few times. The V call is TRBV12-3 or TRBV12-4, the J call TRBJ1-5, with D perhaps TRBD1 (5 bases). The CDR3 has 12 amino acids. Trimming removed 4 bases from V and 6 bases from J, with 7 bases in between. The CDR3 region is CASSWGGQPQHF. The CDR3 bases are TGTGCCAGCAGTTGGGGGGGTCAGCCCCAGCATTTT.

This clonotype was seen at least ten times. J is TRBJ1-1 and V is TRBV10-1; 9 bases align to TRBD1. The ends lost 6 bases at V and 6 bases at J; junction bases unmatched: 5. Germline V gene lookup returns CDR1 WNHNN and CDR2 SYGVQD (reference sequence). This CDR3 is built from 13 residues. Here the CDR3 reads CASRDTGGSEAFF. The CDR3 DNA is TGCGCCAGCAGGGATACAGGGGGCTCTGAAGCTTTCTTT.

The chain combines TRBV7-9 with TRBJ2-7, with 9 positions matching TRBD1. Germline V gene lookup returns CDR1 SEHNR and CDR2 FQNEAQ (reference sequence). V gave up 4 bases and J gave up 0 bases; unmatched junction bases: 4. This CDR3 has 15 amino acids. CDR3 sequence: CASSSLQGASYEQYF. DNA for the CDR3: TGTGCCAGCAGCTCCCTACAGGGGGCCTCCTACGAGCAGTACTTC.

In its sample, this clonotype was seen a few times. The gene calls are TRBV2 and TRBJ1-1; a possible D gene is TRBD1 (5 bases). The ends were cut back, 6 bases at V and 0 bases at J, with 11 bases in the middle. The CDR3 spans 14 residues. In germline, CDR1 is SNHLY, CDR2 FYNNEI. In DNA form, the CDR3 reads TGTGCCAGCAGACGACAGCCGATGAACACTGAAGCTTTCTTT. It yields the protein CASRRQPMNTEAFF.